This T cell receptor beta chain originates from a study of identical twins. Points from the study as a whole: Cord blood beta clonotypes that were abundant carried fewer insertions, and memory repertoires showed no such trend.

The germline gives CDR1 ENHRY, CDR2 SYGVKD. The CDR3 has 12 residues. The V and J ends lost 3 bases and 8 bases respectively, with 8 bases between them. From the 5' RACE reads, TCRdb called clonotypes with MiXCR, one entry per CDR3 protein. The repertoire holds 430,000 or so distinct CDR3 sequences, 20% to 30% seen once, with 2.9% in the top ten. Concerning this clonotype: Its antigen remains unknown.

In addition, the sample was reused for a study of T cells expressing NK-cell markers.

This TCR was sampled from a young woman in good health. Sequencing was carried out using CD4+ T cells sorted from blood. The chain combines TRBV10-3 with TRBJ2-1, with D perhaps matching TRBD2 (5 bases). CDR3 nucleotide sequence: TGTGCCATCAGTGAATGGGGAGATGAGCAGTTCTTC. It is translated as CAISEWGDEQFF.